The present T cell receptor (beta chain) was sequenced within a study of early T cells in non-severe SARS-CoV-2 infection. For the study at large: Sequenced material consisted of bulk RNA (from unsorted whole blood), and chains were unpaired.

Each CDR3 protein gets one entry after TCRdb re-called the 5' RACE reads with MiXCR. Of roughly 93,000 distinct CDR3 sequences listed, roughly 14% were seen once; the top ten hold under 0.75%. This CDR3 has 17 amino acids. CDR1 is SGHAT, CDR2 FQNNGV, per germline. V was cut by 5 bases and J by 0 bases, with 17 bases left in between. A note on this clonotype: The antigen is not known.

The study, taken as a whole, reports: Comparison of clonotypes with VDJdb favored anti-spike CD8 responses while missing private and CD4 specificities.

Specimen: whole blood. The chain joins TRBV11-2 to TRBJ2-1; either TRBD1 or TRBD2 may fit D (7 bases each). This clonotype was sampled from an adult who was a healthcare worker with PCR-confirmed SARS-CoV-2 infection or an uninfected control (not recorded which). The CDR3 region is CASSVRGDSSSYNEQFF. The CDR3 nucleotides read TGTGCCAGCAGCGTACGGGGGGACAGTAGCTCCTACAATGAGCAGTTCTTC.